This T cell receptor (beta chain) is from a study of CD8 T cells in ankylosing spondylitis. General study findings and limits: Significant enrichment of disease-linked clones was reported in matched ankylosing spondylitis synovial fluid. What appeared characteristic of ankylosing spondylitis blood was a TCR beta motif of eight or nine highly homologous variants. Disease-associated clonotypes exhibited CD8+ identity and were relatively infrequent in peripheral blood.

About this clonotype itself: Its specificity is not known.

Germline-derived CDR1 and CDR2 are SGHTA and FQGNSA. The CDR3 contains 14 residues. V gave up 5 bases and J gave up 2 bases; unmatched junction bases: 5. The authors made TCR beta libraries by quantitative 5'-RACE with molecular barcodes. Using its own MiXCR run on the 5' RACE reads, TCRdb lists one record per CDR3 protein. Here the sample spans roughly 150,000 distinct CDR3 sequences, around a third being singletons. The genes are TRBV7-2 and TRBJ1-2; TRBD1 agrees at 7 bases. This receptor was obtained from a male donor with ankylosing spondylitis. Sequenced: synovial fluid, either unsorted or a sorted T cell fraction (not recorded which). The CDR3, as DNA: TGTGCCAGCAGCGGGTCGGACAGGAACTATGGCTACACCTTC. Its translation: CASSGSDRNYGYTF.